This TCR beta chain was captured by sequencing in a study of blood T cells in healthy people across ages. Per sample, extraction of total RNA gave at least 5 micrograms in every case. A second PCR of about 7 to 12 cycles used a sample-barcoded 5' primer and a J-beta primer mix. TCRdb ran MiXCR on the 5' RACE reads and lists one entry per CDR3 protein. The repertoire holds around 500,000 distinct CDR3 sequences, about 26% seen once, with over 3.5% in the top ten. V was clipped by 0 bases and J by 1 base, with 10 bases between them. The CDR3 runs to 15 residues. Germline V gene lookup returns CDR1 SGHRS and CDR2 YFSETQ. These same data were also listed under a study on T cells of mothers and their children. That report notes: According to the study, all extracted RNA entered cDNA synthesis at around 1.6 ug per 15 ul. Each mother gave over 8.5 million TCR beta CDR3 reads; each child, around 3 million. Whether pairs are related or unrelated, thymic selection shapes their TCR recombination output in much the same way.

The TCR originated in a boy aged 2 to 10 in good health. Sequenced: blood. The chain combines TRBV5-1 with TRBJ2-5; the D call may be TRBD1 or TRBD2 (5 bases each). The CDR3 coding sequence is TGCGCCAGCAGCTTGGACGGGGCCTGCCAAGAGACCCAGTACTTC. Protein sequence: CASSLDGACQETQYF.